Below, one T cell receptor beta chain is given with its context. Sequencing was performed with immunoSEQ multiplex PCR; in TCRdb, only in-frame clones are kept and a portion is missing. The sample yields roughly 68,000 clones, roughly 77% seen once. This record comes from a study of blood T cell repertoires in COVID-19. Background on the study: The United States, Italy and Spain provided the acute and convalescent COVID-19 samples. The cDNA or gDNA used as material had been derived from T cells, B-cell-depleted T cells, or PBMCs.

The sample taken for sequencing was peripheral blood. The sequence came from a human donor in a cohort sampled during active COVID-19.

The CDR3 reads CASSFQRGGELFF. CDR3 nucleotides: TGTGCCAGCAGTTTCCAGCGGGGCGGGGAGCTGTTTTTT. The chain combines TRBV6-2 or TRBV6-3 with TRBJ2-2, with 7 bases aligning to TRBD2. J gave up 7 bases and V 4 bases, and 3 bases lay outside the gene matches. The CDR3 is 13 amino acids. The germline V gene encodes CDR1 MNHEY and CDR2 SVGEGT.